These T cell receptor beta chains were read from a single sample in a study of blood T cell repertoires in COVID-19. Using immunoSEQ multiplex PCR, the repertoire was profiled, and TCRdb retains in-frame clones only, with some absent. The data hold hundreds of thousands of clones, with approximately 77% observed a single time. The sequencing sample was made of peripheral blood. These receptors originate from an elderly woman with acute or convalescent COVID-19. The CDR3 runs from the conserved cysteine through the conserved F or W. D genes are given only for firm matches. Clone size is stated in some rows and not others, as once, few, many or a class when expanded.

>TRBJ1-4|.|.|TRBV12-3/TRBV12-4
CASSKRRNEKLFF
TGTGCCAGCAGTAAGAGGCGGAATGAAAAACTGTTTTTT
>TRBJ1-2|few|TRBD1|TRBV18
CASSPTGGSGYTF
TGTGCCAGCTCACCGACAGGGGGCAGTGGCTACACCTTC
>TRBJ1-1|.|.|TRBV27
CASSWSGDRRNTEAFF
TGTGCCAGCAGTTGGAGCGGAGATCGGAGGAACACTGAAGCTTTCTTT
>TRBJ1-1|once|.|TRBV7-2
CASNLGGGNTEAFF
TGTGCCAGCAATTTAGGGGGGGGGAACACTGAAGCTTTCTTT
>TRBJ2-6|once|TRBD1|TRBV10-3
CAISAPAPGQGRLGGANVLTF
TGTGCCATCAGTGCCCCAGCTCCGGGACAGGGGCGCCTTGGAGGGGCCAACGTCCTGACTTTC
>TRBJ2-7|.|.|TRBV4-3
CASSQDKTTRREQYF
TGCGCCAGCAGCCAAGATAAGACTACTAGGAGGGAGCAGTACTTC
>TRBJ2-1|few|TRBD2|TRBV2
CASSHGLAGVYNEQFF
TGTGCCAGCAGTCATGGACTAGCGGGGGTTTACAATGAGCAGTTCTTC
>TRBJ2-1|.|TRBD2|TRBV10-3
CAISEFRLAGARVEQFF
TGTGCCATCAGTGAGTTCCGGCTAGCGGGGGCCAGGGTTGAGCAGTTCTTC
>TRBJ1-2|.|.|TRBV6-1
CASSDTPGNYGYTF
TGTGCCAGCAGTGACACCCCCGGGAACTATGGCTACACCTTC
>TRBJ2-3|.|.|TRBV7-2
CASSPVDTQYF
TGTGCCAGCAGCCCAGTAGATACGCAGTATTTT
>TRBJ1-2|.|.|TRBV6-2/TRBV6-3
CASSQTGLGYGYTF
TGTGCCAGCAGCCAAACAGGGCTCGGCTATGGCTACACCTTC
>TRBJ1-1|few|.|TRBV19
CASSRGSRSTEAFF
TGTGCCAGTAGTCGGGGTTCACGGTCCACTGAAGCTTTCTTT
>TRBJ1-2|.|TRBD1|TRBV6-5
CASKTGVNYGYTF
TGTGCCAGCAAGACAGGGGTAAACTATGGCTACACCTTC
>TRBJ1-1|.|TRBD1|TRBV9
CASSAIQGAGTEAFF
TGTGCCAGCAGCGCAATACAGGGGGCCGGCACTGAAGCTTTCTTT
>TRBJ2-5|.|TRBD2|TRBV4-1
CASSQGGGAGQETQYF
TGCGCCAGCAGCCAAGGGGGAGGGGCAGGACAAGAGACCCAGTACTTC
>TRBJ1-6|.|TRBD1|TRBV7-2
CASSPTGGIYNSPLHF
TGTGCCAGCAGTCCTACAGGGGGCATCTATAATTCACCCCTCCACTTT
>TRBJ1-3|.|.|TRBV7-9
CASSFWALPGSSGNTIYF
TGTGCCAGCAGCTTTTGGGCGCTTCCCGGGAGCTCTGGAAACACCATATATTTT
>TRBJ1-2|once|.|TRBV6-6
CASSSQGIYGYTF
TGTGCCAGCAGTTCACAGGGAATCTATGGCTACACCTTC
>TRBJ1-1|.|.|TRBV7-2
CASRAGGHKNTEAFF
TGTGCCAGCAGGGCCGGAGGCCATAAGAACACTGAAGCTTTCTTT
>TRBJ2-7|.|TRBD2|TRBV19
CASSSGGYEQYF
TGTGCCAGTAGTTCGGGGGGCTACGAGCAGTACTTC
>TRBJ1-3|.|.|TRBV5-1
CASSPGQGGDTIYF
TGCGCCAGCAGCCCCGGGCAAGGAGGGGACACCATATATTTT
>TRBJ1-5|few|.|TRBV7-2
CASSRDRSGNQPQHF
TGTGCCAGCAGTCGCGACAGGTCCGGCAATCAGCCCCAGCATTTT
>TRBJ2-3|.|TRBD2|TRBV7-2
CASSLDRSGGPTDTQYF
TGTGCCAGCAGCTTAGACCGTAGCGGGGGGCCCACAGATACGCAGTATTTT
>TRBJ1-5|.|TRBD1|TRBV2
CASTAGGDYQPQHF
TGTGCCAGCACGGCAGGGGGTGATTATCAGCCCCAGCATTTT
>TRBJ1-4|.|.|TRBV25-1
CANTEKLFF
TGTGCCAACACCGAAAAACTGTTTTTT
>TRBJ1-4|.|TRBD1|TRBV4-2
CASSPGQNNEKLFF
TGTGCCAGCAGCCCGGGACAGAATAATGAAAAACTGTTTTTT
>TRBJ2-3|.|TRBD2|TRBV7-2
CASSLGRGSDTQYF
TGTGCCAGCAGCTTAGGGCGGGGGTCAGATACGCAGTATTTT
>TRBJ2-5|.|TRBD1|TRBV5-6
CASSRDRGGETQYF
TGTGCCAGCAGCCGAGACAGGGGCGGCGAGACCCAGTACTTC
>TRBJ2-7|.|.|TRBV25-1
CASSDQGSRAYEQYF
TGTGCCAGCAGTGACCAGGGGTCAAGGGCCTACGAGCAGTACTTC
>TRBJ1-1|.|.|TRBV7-2
CASSLVYGNEAFF
TGTGCCAGCAGCTTAGTTTACGGGAATGAAGCTTTCTTT
>TRBJ1-2|.|.|TRBV6-5
CASTNGPVYGYTF
TGTGCCAGCACCAATGGGCCAGTCTATGGCTACACCTTC
>TRBJ2-5|few|.|TRBV2
CASSEVRLYETQYF
TGTGCCAGCAGTGAAGTCCGCCTATATGAGACCCAGTACTTC
>TRBJ1-2|.|.|TRBV19
CASSIQGTGGYTF
TGTGCCAGTAGCATTCAGGGGACGGGCGGCTACACCTTC
>TRBJ1-4|once|.|TRBV12-3/TRBV12-4
CARKPNEKLFF
TGTGCCAGGAAGCCTAATGAAAAACTGTTTTTT
>TRBJ1-1|.|TRBD1|TRBV5-1
CASSLLASRDRVGAAFF
TGCGCCAGCAGCTTGTTGGCCTCCCGGGACAGGGTCGGAGCCGCTTTCTTT
>TRBJ1-5|.|.|TRBV7-2
CASSPGTNYQPQHF
TGTGCCAGCAGCCCCGGGACTAACTATCAGCCCCAGCATTTT
>TRBJ2-4|many|.|TRBV19
CASSTRDSLGKNIQYF
TGTGCCAGTAGTACCCGCGACAGCTTAGGCAAAAACATTCAGTACTTC
>TRBJ2-7|.|TRBD1|TRBV7-9
CASSRGGTGAYEQYF
TGTGCCAGCAGCCGCGGGGGGACAGGGGCCTACGAGCAGTACTTC
>TRBJ2-5|.|TRBD2|TRBV4-2
CASSQVGGGQETQYF
TGTGCCAGCAGCCAAGTGGGCGGGGGGCAAGAGACCCAGTACTTC
>TRBJ1-2|.|.|TRBV9
CASRRSGQTDNYGYTF
TGTGCCAGCAGACGATCAGGACAGACTGATAACTATGGCTACACCTTC
>TRBJ1-2|.|.|TRBV27
CASSFWGGDDGYTF
TGTGCCAGCAGTTTTTGGGGAGGAGACGATGGCTACACCTTC
>TRBJ2-3|.|.|TRBV28
CASIPPGGITDTQYF
TGTGCCAGCATCCCTCCCGGGGGTATCACAGATACGCAGTATTTT
>TRBJ1-5|.|.|TRBV6-6
CASRREGSNQPQHF
TGTGCCAGCAGAAGGGAGGGAAGCAATCAGCCCCAGCATTTT
>TRBJ2-3|.|TRBD1|TRBV5-1
CASSQGTGRADTQYF
TGCGCCAGCAGCCAAGGGACAGGACGAGCAGATACGCAGTATTTT
>TRBJ1-5|few|TRBD1|TRBV19
CASSPRRGDRGQPQHF
TGTGCCAGTAGCCCCCGGAGGGGGGACAGGGGACAGCCCCAGCATTTT
>TRBJ1-6|.|TRBD1|TRBV7-2
CASSPTGVSPLHF
TGTGCCAGCAGCCCCACAGGGGTCTCACCCCTCCACTTT
>TRBJ1-1|few|.|TRBV7-6
CASSSFLNTEAFF
TGTGCCAGCAGCTCCTTTTTGAACACTGAAGCTTTCTTT
>TRBJ2-5|.|.|TRBV3-1/TRBV3-2
CASSLRTLQETQYF
TGTGCCAGCAGCCTCAGGACTTTGCAAGAGACCCAGTACTTC
>TRBJ2-2|.|.|TRBV25-1
CASSTAGPNTGELFF
TGTGCCAGCAGTACGGCAGGCCCGAACACCGGGGAGCTGTTTTTT
>TRBJ1-1|.|.|TRBV10-1
CASTVDRSNTEAFF
TGCGCCAGCACTGTAGACAGGTCTAACACTGAAGCTTTCTTT
>TRBJ1-2|.|TRBD1|TRBV24-1
CATSDHRGYTF
TGTGCCACCAGTGACCACAGGGGTTACACCTTC
>TRBJ1-2|.|TRBD1|TRBV12-3/TRBV12-4
CASSPTGDDGYTF
TGTGCCAGCAGTCCGACAGGGGATGACGGCTACACCTTC